This TCR beta chain was found in a study of persistence of HIV-infected CD4 T cells. Background on the study: A larger, less memory-rich fraction responded to anti-CD3/anti-CD28 beads than to antigen.

Germline V gene lookup returns CDR1 KGHDR and CDR2 SFDVKD. The CDR3 spans 13 residues. The V gene lost 7 bases and the J gene lost 2 bases, with 10 bases spanning the gap. This was the immunoSEQ version 4 assay in survey mode. Genomic DNA was diluted to around 9.3 ng/uL, up to 1 ug per sample. This table comes from immunoSEQ multiplex PCR, and its TCRdb copy is limited to in-frame clones, with some not included. The data show roughly 48,000 clones, about 88% seen once. Findings and limits, study-wide: TCRbeta richness was lower in CMV- and Gag-responding cells than in anti-CD3/anti-CD28-responding cells.

Nonspecific anti-CD3/anti-CD28 bead stimulation represents the broad CD4+ T cell repertoire. Responding CD4+ T cells were sorted by upregulation of both CD40 ligand and CD69. With regard to this clone: The antigen is undetermined.

The clonotype originates from an adult woman with HIV who was CMV-seropositive. Sequenced material: CD4+ T cells sorted from PBMCs after 18-hour stimulation, taken from a patient who received antiretroviral therapy. The J gene is TRBJ2-5, the V gene TRBV24-1, with D possibly being TRBD1 (6 bases). Here the CDR3 DNA reads TGTGCCACCAGAGGACAGCGACAAGAGACCCAGTACTTC. The encoded protein is CATRGQRQETQYF.